These T cell receptor beta chains were read from a single sample in a study of blood T cell repertoires in COVID-19. Using immunoSEQ multiplex PCR, the repertoire was profiled, and TCRdb retains in-frame clones only, with some absent. The sample holds roughly 340,000 clones; around 91% are singletons and the top ten take 1%. Source material: PBMCs or T cells enriched from blood (not recorded which). Source of these receptors: a man between 18 and 29 years old who had recovered from COVID-19. Both conserved end residues are part of each CDR3. A D gene is named only where the DNA matches it firmly. Clone sizes are given selectively: once, few, many, or a class where the clone is expanded.

>TRBD1|TRBV19|-|TRBJ1-3
CASSSTGAGNTIYF
TGTGCCAGTAGTTCTACAGGGGCGGGAAACACCATATATTTT
>-|TRBV2|-|TRBJ1-5
CASSESGGRFQPQHF
TGTGCCAGCAGTGAATCCGGGGGACGGTTCCAGCCCCAGCATTTT
>TRBD2|TRBV11-3|-|TRBJ2-7
CASSLDTGGEYEQYF
TGTGCCAGCAGCTTAGATACGGGAGGGGAATACGAGCAGTACTTC
>TRBD2|TRBV28|few|TRBJ2-7
CASSLGEDGGVHEQYF
TGTGCCAGCAGTTTAGGGGAGGATGGGGGGGTACACGAGCAGTACTTC
>TRBD2|TRBV3-1/TRBV3-2|-|TRBJ2-2
CASSQDLAASGRSAGELFF
TGTGCCAGCAGCCAAGATCTTGCCGCGAGCGGGAGAAGTGCCGGGGAGCTGTTTTTT
>TRBD2|TRBV24-1|-|TRBJ2-1
CATSDPGAGVENEQFF
TGTGCCACCAGTGACCCCGGGGCGGGAGTAGAAAATGAGCAGTTCTTC
>-|TRBV11-1|-|TRBJ2-5
CASSPRTVSEETQYF
TGTGCCAGCAGCCCGCGGACAGTTAGTGAAGAGACCCAGTACTTC
>-|TRBV7-2|-|TRBJ1-4
CASSFTRREKLFF
TGTGCCAGCAGCTTTACACGGCGGGAAAAACTGTTTTTT
>TRBD2|TRBV18|-|TRBJ2-2
CASSFAGRANTGELFF
TGTGCCAGCTCATTCGCGGGGAGGGCGAACACCGGGGAGCTGTTTTTT
>TRBD1|TRBV7-3|-|TRBJ2-2
CASSYAGTGGAGELFF
TGTGCCAGCAGCTACGCCGGGACAGGGGGCGCCGGGGAGCTGTTTTTT
>-|TRBV24-1|-|TRBJ2-5
CATSDLKRPTGQETQYF
TGTGCCACCAGTGATTTGAAGCGCCCCACAGGGCAAGAGACCCAGTACTTC
>TRBD2|TRBV24-1|-|TRBJ2-2
CATSDPGTSAGELFF
TGTGCCACCAGTGACCCCGGGACTAGCGCCGGGGAGCTGTTTTTT
>-|TRBV11-2|-|TRBJ2-1
CASSSRVSYNEQFF
TGTGCCAGCAGCTCCCGGGTCTCCTACAATGAGCAGTTCTTC
>-|TRBV24-1|-|TRBJ1-5
CATSASEVYQPQHF
TGTGCCACCAGTGCCTCGGAGGTTTATCAGCCCCAGCATTTT
>TRBD1|TRBV11-1|-|TRBJ1-2
CASSLRTGLNYGYTF
TGTGCCAGCAGCTTAAGGACAGGATTGAACTATGGCTACACCTTC
>-|TRBV4-1|-|TRBJ1-5
CASSQGTRGNQPQHF
TGCGCCAGCAGCCAGGGAACGAGGGGCAATCAGCCCCAGCATTTT
>-|TRBV7-9|-|TRBJ2-3
CASSGSSSTDTQYF
TGTGCCAGCAGCGGCTCTTCTAGCACAGATACGCAGTATTTT
>-|TRBV9|-|TRBJ2-5
CASSVGHKETQYF
TGTGCCAGCAGCGTGGGACATAAAGAGACCCAGTACTTC
>TRBD1|TRBV24-1|few|TRBJ2-2
CATSDPRDRVGELFF
TGTGCCACCAGTGATCCTAGGGACAGGGTCGGGGAGCTGTTTTTT